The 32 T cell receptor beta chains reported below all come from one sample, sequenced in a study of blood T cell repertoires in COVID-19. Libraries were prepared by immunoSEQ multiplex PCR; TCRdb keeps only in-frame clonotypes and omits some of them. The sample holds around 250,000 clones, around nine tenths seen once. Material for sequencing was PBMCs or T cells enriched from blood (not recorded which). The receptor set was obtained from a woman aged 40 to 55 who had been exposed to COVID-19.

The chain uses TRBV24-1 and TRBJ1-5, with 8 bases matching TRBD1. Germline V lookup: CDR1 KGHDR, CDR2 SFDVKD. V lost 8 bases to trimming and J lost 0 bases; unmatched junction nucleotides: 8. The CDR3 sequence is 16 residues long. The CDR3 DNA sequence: TGTGCCACCACTATAGGACAGGGCTATAGCAATCAGCCCCAGCATTTT. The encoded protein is CATTIGQGYSNQPQHF.

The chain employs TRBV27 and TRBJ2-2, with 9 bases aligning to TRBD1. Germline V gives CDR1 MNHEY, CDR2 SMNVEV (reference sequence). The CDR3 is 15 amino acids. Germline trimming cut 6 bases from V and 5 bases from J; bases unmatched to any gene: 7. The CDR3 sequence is CASSHRDRVTGELFF. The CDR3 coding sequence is TGTGCCAGCAGCCACCGGGACAGGGTAACCGGGGAGCTGTTTTTT.

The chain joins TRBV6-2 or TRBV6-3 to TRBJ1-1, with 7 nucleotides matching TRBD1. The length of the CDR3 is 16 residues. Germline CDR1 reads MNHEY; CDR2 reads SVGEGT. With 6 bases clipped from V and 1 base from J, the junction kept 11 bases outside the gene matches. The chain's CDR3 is CASSRGRNRGNTEAFF. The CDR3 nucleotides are TGTGCCAGCAGCCGCGGACGGAACAGGGGGAACACTGAAGCTTTCTTT.

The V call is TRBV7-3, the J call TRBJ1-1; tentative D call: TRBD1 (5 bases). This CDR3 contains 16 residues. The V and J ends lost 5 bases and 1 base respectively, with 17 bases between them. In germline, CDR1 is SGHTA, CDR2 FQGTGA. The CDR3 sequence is CASSPQGISSNTEAFF. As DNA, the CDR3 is TGTGCCAGCAGCCCCCAGGGAATCTCTTCGAACACTGAAGCTTTCTTT.

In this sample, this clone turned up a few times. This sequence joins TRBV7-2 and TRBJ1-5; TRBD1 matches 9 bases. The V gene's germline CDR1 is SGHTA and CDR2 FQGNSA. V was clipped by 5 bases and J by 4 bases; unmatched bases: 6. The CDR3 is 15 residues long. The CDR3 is CASSIRQGENQPQHF. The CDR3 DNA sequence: TGTGCCAGCAGCATTCGACAGGGGGAGAATCAGCCCCAGCATTTT.

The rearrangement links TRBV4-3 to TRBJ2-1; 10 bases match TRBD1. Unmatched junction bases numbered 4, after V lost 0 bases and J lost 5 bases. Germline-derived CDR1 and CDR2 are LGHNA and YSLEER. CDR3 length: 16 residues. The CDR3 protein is CASSQDWTGGHNEQFF. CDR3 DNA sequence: TGCGCCAGCAGCCAAGACTGGACAGGGGGACACAATGAGCAGTTCTTC.

The CDR3 DNA is TGTGCCAGTAGTACGCAGGGCTCCTACGAGCAGTACTTC. This codes for CASSTQGSYEQYF. The V call is TRBV19, the J call TRBJ2-7, with D perhaps TRBD1 (5 bases). This CDR3 spans 13 amino acids. V was cut by 4 bases and J by 0 bases, with 7 bases left in between. Germline lookup yields CDR1 LNHDA and CDR2 SQIVND (reference sequence).

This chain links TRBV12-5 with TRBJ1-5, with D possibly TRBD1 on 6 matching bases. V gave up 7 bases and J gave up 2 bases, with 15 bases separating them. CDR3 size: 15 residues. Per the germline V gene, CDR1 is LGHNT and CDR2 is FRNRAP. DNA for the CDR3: TGTGCTAGTGCACCTCAGGGGAAGGGCAATCAGCCCCAGCATTTT. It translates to CASAPQGKGNQPQHF.

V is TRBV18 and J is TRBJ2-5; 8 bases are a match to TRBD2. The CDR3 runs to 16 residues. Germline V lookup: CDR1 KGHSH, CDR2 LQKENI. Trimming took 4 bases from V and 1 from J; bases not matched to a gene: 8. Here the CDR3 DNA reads TGTGCCAGCTCACGCAGTCTAGCGGGTGGCCAAGAGACCCAGTACTTC. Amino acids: CASSRSLAGGQETQYF.

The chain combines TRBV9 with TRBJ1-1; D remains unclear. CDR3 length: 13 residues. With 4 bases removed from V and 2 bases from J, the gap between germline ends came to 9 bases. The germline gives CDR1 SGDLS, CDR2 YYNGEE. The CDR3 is CASSTPGNTEAFF. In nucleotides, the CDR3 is TGTGCCAGCAGCACCCCAGGTAACACTGAAGCTTTCTTT.

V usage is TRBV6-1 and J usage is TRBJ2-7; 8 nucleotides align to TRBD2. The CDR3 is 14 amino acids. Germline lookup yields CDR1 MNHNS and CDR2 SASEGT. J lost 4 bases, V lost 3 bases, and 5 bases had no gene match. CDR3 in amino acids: CASSESGGPYEQYF. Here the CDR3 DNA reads TGTGCCAGCAGTGAGTCGGGGGGGCCGTACGAGCAGTACTTC.

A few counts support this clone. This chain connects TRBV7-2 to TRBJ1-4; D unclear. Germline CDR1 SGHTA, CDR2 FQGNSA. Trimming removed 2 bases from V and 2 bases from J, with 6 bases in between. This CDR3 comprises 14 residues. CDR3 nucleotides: TGTGCCAGCAGCTTACGGGGTACTAATGAAAAACTGTTTTTT. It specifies CASSLRGTNEKLFF.

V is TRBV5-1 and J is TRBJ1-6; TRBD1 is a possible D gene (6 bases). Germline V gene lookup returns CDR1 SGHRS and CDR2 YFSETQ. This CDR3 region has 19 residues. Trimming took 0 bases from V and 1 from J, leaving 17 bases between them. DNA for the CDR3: TGCGCCAGCAGCTTGGACCCCACAGGGACATCGTCCTATAATTCACCCCTCCACTTT. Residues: CASSLDPTGTSSYNSPLHF.

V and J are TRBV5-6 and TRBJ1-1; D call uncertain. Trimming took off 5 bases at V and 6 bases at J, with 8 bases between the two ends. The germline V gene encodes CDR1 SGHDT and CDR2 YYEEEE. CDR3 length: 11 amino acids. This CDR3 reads CASRRGAEAFF. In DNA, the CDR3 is TGTGCCAGCAGGCGGGGAGCTGAAGCTTTCTTT.

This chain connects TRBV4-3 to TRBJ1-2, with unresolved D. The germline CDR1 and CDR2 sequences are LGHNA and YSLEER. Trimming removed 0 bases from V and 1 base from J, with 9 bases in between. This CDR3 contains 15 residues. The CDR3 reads CASSQDSKSNYGYTF. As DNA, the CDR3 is TGCGCCAGCAGCCAAGATAGTAAGAGTAACTATGGCTACACCTTC.

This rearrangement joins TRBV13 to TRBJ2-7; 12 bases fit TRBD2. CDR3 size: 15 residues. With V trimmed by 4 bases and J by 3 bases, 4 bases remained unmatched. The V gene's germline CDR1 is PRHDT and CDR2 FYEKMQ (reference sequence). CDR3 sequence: CASSSLAGGNYEQYF. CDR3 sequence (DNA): TGTGCCAGCAGCTCCCTAGCGGGGGGGAACTACGAGCAGTACTTC.

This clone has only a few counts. The CDR3 here is CASSDGTARNQPQHF. The DNA for the CDR3 is TGTGCCAGCAGTGATGGGACAGCTCGCAATCAGCCCCAGCATTTT. The chain joins TRBV6-1 to TRBJ1-5; TRBD1 matches at 7 bases. The J segment lost 2 bases and the V segment lost 3 bases, leaving 4 bases of the junction unmatched. The CDR3 has 15 amino acids. The V gene's germline CDR1 is MNHNS and CDR2 SASEGT.

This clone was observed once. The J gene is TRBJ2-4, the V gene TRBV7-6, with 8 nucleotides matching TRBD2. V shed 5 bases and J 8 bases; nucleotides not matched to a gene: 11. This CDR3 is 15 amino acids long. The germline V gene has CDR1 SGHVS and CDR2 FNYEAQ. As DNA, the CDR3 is TGTGCCAGCAGCCCCGAAGCGGGAGTTGTGGACATTCAGTACTTC. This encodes CASSPEAGVVDIQYF.

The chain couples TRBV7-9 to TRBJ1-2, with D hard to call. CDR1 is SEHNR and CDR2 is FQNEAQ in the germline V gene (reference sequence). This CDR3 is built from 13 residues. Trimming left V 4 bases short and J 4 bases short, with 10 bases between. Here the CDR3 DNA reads TGTGCCAGCAGCTACCTGAGTACCTATGGCTACACCTTC. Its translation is CASSYLSTYGYTF. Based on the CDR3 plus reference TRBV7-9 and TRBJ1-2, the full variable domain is DTGVSQNPRHKITKRGQNVTFRCDPISEHNRLYWYRQTLGQGPEFLTYFQNEAQLEKSRLLSDRFSAERPKGSFSTLEIQRTEQGDSAMYLCASSYLSTYGYTFGSGTRLTVV.

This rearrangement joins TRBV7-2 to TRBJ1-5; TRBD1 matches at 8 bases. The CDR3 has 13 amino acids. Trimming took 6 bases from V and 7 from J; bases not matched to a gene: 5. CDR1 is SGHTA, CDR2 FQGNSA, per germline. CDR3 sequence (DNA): TGTGCCAGCAGTCCAGGGGGCGGACAGCCCCAGCATTTT. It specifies CASSPGGGQPQHF.

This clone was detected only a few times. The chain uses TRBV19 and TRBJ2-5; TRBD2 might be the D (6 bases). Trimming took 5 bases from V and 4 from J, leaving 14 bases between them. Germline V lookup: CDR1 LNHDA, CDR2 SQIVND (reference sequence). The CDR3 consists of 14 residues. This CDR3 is CASSLSWEAETQYF. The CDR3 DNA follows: TGTGCCAGTAGTCTCTCGTGGGAGGCAGAGACCCAGTACTTC.

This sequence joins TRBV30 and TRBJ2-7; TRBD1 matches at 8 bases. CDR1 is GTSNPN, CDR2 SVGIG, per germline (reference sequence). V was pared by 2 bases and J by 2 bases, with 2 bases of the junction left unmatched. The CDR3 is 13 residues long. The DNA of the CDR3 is TGTGCCTGGAGTAAACAGGGGGCCTACGAGCAGTACGTC. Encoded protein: CAWSKQGAYEQYV.

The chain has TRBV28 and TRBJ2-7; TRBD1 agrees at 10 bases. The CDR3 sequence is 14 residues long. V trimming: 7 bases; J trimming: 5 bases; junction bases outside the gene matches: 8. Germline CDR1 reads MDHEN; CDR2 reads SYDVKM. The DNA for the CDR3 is TGTGCCAGCACTAAGGGGGACAGGGGCCACGAGCAGTACTTC. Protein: CASTKGDRGHEQYF. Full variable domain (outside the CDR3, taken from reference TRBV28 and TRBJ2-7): DVKVTQSSRYLVKRTGEKVFLECVQDMDHENMFWYRQDPGLGLRLIYFSYDVKMKEKGDIPEGYSVSREKKERFSLILESASTNQTSMYLCASTKGDRGHEQYFGPGTRLTVT.

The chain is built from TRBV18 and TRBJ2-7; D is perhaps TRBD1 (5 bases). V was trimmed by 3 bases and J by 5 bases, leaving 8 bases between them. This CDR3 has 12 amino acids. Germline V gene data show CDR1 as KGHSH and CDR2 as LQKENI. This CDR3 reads CASSPRVHEQYF. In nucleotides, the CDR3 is TGTGCCAGCTCACCCAGGGTGCACGAGCAGTACTTC.

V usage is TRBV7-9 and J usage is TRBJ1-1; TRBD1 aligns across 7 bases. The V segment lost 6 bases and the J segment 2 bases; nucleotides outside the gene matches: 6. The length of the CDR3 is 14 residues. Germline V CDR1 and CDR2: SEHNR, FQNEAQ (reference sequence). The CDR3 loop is CASRRDRLNTEAFF. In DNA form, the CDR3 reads TGTGCCAGCAGGCGGGACAGACTAAACACTGAAGCTTTCTTT.

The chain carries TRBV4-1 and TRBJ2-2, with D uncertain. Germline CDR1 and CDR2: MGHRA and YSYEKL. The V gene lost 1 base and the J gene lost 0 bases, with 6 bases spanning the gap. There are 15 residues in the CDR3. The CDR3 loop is CASSQVLANTGELFF. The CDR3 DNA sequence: TGCGCCAGCAGCCAAGTTCTAGCGAACACCGGGGAGCTGTTTTTT.

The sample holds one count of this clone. The CDR3 region has the DNA TGTGCCAGCGGGACAGGCGCCCCCTACGAGCAGTACTTC. Translating gives CASGTGAPYEQYF. The chain recombines TRBV7-2 with TRBJ2-7; 8 positions agree with TRBD1. This CDR3 is built from 13 residues. Trimming cost V 8 bases and J 2 bases; bases outside gene matches: 5. Germline CDR1 SGHTA, CDR2 FQGNSA.

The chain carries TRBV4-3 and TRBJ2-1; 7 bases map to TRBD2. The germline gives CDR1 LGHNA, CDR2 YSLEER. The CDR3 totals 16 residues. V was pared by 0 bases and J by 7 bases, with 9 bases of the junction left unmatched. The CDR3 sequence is CASSQEPAGIFNEQFF. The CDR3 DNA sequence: TGCGCCAGCAGCCAAGAACCAGCGGGAATCTTTAATGAGCAGTTCTTC.

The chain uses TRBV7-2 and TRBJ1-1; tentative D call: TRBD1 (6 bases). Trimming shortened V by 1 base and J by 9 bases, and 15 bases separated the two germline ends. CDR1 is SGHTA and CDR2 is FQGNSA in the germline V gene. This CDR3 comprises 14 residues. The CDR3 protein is CASSLGLAGTKAFF. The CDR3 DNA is TGTGCCAGCAGCTTAGGGTTGGCCGGGACAAAAGCTTTCTTT.

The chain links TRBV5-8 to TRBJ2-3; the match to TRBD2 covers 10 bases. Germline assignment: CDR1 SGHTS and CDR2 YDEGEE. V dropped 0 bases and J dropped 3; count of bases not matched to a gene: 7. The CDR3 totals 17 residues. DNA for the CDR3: TGTGCCAGCAGCTTGGGGTGGGCTAGCGGGAGAACAGATACGCAGTATTTT. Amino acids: CASSLGWASGRTDTQYF. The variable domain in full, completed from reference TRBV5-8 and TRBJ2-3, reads EAGVTQSPTHLIKTRGQQATLRCSPISGHTSVYWYQQALGLGLQFLLWYDEGEERNRGNFPPRFSGRQFPNYSSELNVNALELEDSALYLCASSLGWASGRTDTQYFGPGTRLTVL.

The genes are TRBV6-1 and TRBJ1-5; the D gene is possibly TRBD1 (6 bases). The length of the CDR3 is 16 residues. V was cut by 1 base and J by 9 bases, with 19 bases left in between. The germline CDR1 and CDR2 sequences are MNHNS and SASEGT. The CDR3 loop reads CASSEELGGGGRPQHF. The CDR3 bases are TGTGCCAGCAGTGAAGAATTAGGGGGGGGCGGGAGGCCCCAGCATTTT.

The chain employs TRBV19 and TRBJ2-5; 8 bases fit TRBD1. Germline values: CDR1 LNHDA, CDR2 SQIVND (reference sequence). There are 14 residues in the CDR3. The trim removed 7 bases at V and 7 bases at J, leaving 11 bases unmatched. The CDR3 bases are TGTGCCAGTAAAAAACCAGGGGGCGAAGGGACCCAGTACTTC. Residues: CASKKPGGEGTQYF.